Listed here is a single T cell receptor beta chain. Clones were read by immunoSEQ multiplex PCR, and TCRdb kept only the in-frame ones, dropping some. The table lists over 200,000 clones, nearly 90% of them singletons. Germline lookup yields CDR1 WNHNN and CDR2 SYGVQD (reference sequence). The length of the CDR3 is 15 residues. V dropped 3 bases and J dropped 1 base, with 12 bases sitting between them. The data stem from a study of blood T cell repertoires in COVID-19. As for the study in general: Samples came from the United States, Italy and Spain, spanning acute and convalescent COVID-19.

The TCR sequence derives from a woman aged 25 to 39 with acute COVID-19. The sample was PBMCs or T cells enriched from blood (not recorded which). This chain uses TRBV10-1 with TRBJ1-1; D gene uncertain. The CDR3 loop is CASSDGGIPNTEAFF. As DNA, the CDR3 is TGCGCCAGCAGTGACGGCGGAATACCGAACACTGAAGCTTTCTTT.